The clone carrying this T cell receptor (beta chain) was detected only a few times. The data derive from a study of tumour-infiltrating T cells in Burkitt lymphoma. Study details: Productive clonality predicted overall and progression-free survival.

Sequencing was performed with immunoSEQ multiplex PCR; in TCRdb, only in-frame clones are kept and a portion is missing. The sample consists of thousands of clones, about a sixth of them appearing once. This receptor was taken from a human donor with diffuse large B-cell lymphoma. Sequenced sample: tumor tissue.

CDR3 nucleotides: TGTGCCAGCAGCTGGGGTCCAAGTACTAATTCTGGAAACACCATATATTTT. It codes for CASSWGPSTNSGNTIYF. The genes are TRBV5-6 and TRBJ1-3; D is unclear. Germline V gene sequence: CDR1 SGHDT, CDR2 YYEEEE. V dropped 3 bases and J dropped 1 base, with 17 bases sitting between them. This CDR3 comprises 17 residues.